The 2 T cell receptor beta chains below were found in one sample sequenced in a study of beta chain features in type 1 diabetes. The study reverse transcribed the entire isolated RNA, so it sequenced expressed TCRB transcripts. Generated by immunoSEQ multiplex PCR, the TCRdb table keeps only in-frame clones and is missing some. The repertoire holds approximately 150,000 clones, 7% to 10% seen once, with about 2.5% in the top ten. The specimen was central memory CD4+ T cells from blood. These receptors were obtained from a woman between 18 and 29 years old in good health.

In this sample, this clone turned up a few times. The V call is TRBV4-2, the J call TRBJ2-7; TRBD2 matches at 8 bases. The V gene end was trimmed by 3 bases and the J gene end by 2 bases; junction bases not matched to a gene: 12. Germline lookup yields CDR1 LGHNA and CDR2 YNFKEQ. CDR3 length equals 17 residues. The CDR3 DNA sequence: TGTGCCAGCAGCCAGGGGTTGGGTAGCGGGGAACCCTACGAGCAGTACTTC. Translating gives CASSQGLGSGEPYEQYF.

This clone was detected only a few times. This chain connects TRBV21-1 to TRBJ2-2; whether TRBD2, the table's D call, matches the DNA was not checked. TRBV21-1 is assigned pseudogene status. This CDR3 has 15 residues. CDR3 region: CASSLGEDNTGELFF. The CDR3 nucleotides are TGTGCCAGCAGCCTCGGAGAGGATAACACCGGGGAGCTGTTTTTT.